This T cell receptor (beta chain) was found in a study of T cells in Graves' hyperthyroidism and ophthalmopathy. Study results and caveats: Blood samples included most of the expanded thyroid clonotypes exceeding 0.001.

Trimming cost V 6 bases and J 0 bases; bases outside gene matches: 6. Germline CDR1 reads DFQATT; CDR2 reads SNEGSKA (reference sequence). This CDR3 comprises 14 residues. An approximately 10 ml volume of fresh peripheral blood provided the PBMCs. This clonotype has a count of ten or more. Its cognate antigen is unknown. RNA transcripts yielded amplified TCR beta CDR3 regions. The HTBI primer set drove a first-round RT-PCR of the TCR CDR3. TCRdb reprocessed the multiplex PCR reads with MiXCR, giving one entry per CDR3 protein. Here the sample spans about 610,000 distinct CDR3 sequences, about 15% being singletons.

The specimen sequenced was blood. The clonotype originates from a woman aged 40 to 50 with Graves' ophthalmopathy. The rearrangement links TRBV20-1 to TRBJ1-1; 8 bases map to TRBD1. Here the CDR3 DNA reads TGCAGTGCAACAGAGGACAGGGTGAACACTGAAGCTTTCTTT. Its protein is CSATEDRVNTEAFF.